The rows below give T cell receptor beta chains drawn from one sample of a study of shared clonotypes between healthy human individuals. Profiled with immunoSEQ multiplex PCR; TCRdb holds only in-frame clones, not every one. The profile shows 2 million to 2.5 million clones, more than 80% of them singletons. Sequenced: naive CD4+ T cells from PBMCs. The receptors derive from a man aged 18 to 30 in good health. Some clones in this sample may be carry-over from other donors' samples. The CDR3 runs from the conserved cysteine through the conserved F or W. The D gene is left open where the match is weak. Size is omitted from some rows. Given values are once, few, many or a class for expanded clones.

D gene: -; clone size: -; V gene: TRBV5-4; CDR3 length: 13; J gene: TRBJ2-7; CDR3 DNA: TGTGCCAGCAGCTTGGGGTCGTCCTACGAGCAGTACTTC; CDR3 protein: CASSLGSSYEQYF
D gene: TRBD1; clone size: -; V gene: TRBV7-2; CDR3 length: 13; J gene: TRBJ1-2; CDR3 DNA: TGTGCCAGCACGCGGGACAGGGCTATTGGCTACACCTTC; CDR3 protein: CASTRDRAIGYTF
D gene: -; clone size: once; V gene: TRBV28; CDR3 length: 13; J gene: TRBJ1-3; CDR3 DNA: TGTGCCAGCAGCCTGAGCTCCGGGGTCACCATATATTTT; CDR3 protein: CASSLSSGVTIYF
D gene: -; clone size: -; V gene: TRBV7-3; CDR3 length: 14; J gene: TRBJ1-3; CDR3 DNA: TGTGCCAGCAGCTTAACCTCGATCGGGGGCACCATATATTTT; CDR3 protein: CASSLTSIGGTIYF
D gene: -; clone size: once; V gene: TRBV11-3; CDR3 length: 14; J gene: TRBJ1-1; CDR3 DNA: TGTGCCAGCAGCTCTGGGGACGGGTACACTGAAGCTTTCTTT; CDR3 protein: CASSSGDGYTEAFF
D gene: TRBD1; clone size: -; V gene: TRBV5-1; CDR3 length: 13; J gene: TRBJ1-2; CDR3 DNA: TGCGCCAGCAGCTTACAGGGGGCAGAGGGCTACACCTTC; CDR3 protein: CASSLQGAEGYTF
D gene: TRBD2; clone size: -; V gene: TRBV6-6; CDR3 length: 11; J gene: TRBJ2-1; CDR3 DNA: TGTGCCAGCAATGCGGGGGGTGAGCAGTTCTTC; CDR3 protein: CASNAGGEQFF
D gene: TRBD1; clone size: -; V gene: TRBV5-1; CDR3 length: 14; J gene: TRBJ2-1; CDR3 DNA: TGCGCCAGCAGCTGGCAGGGGGTAATGGATGAGCAGTTCTTC; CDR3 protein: CASSWQGVMDEQFF
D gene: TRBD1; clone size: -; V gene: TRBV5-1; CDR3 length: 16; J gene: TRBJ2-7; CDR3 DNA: TGCGCCAGCAGCAAACCCCTGACAGGGATCGGCCACGAGCAGTACTTC; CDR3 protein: CASSKPLTGIGHEQYF
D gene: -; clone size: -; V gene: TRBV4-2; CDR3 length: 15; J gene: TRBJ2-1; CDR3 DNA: TGTGCCAGCAGCCGGGGAACAGGGCGGTACAATGAGCAGTTCTTC; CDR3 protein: CASSRGTGRYNEQFF
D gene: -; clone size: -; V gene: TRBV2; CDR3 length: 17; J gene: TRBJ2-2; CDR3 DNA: TGTGCCAGCAGTGAAGGTCGCAGGAGGGGTAACACCGGGGAGCTGTTTTTT; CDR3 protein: CASSEGRRRGNTGELFF
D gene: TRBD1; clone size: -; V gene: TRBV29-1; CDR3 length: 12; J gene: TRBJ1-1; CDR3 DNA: TGCAGCGTAGGAGGACAGGCGGTTGAAGCTTTCTTT; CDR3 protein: CSVGGQAVEAFF
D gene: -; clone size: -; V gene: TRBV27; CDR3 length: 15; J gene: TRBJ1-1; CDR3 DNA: TGTGCCAGCACTCCCGGAGGGGTGGCAGGAACTGAAGCTTTCTTT; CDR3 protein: CASTPGGVAGTEAFF
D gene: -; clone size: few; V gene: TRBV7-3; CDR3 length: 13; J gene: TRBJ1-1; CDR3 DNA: TGTGCCAGCAGCTTAGACAGACGGGGTGAAGCTTTCTTT; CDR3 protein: CASSLDRRGEAFF
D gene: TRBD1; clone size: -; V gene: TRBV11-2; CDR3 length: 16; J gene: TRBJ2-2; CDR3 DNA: TGTGCCAGCAGCCAACGAGGACAGGGAAACACCGGGGAGCTGTTTTTT; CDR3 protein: CASSQRGQGNTGELFF
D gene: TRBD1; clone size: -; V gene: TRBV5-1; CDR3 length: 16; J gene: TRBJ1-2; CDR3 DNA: TGCGCCAGCAGCTTGGGTGCTCCGGGACAGGGATCTGGCTACACCTTC; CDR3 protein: CASSLGAPGQGSGYTF
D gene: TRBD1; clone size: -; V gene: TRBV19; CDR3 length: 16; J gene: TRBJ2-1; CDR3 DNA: TGTGCCAGTAGGTTCCCGGGACAGGGTATATCGAATGAGCAGTTCTTC; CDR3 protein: CASRFPGQGISNEQFF